Listed here is a single TCR beta chain. What it binds is not known. Combining a sample-barcoded 5' primer with a J-beta primer mix, a second PCR ran for about 6 to 11 cycles. Paired-end reads containing CDR3 totaled no fewer than 2.5 million for each sample. TCRdb reanalysed the 5' RACE reads using MiXCR and keeps one entry per CDR3 protein. The sample holds some 760,000 distinct CDR3 sequences, about 25% seen once. Trimming shortened V by 11 bases and J by 4 bases, and 14 bases separated the two germline ends. This CDR3 spans 12 amino acids. Germline assignment: CDR1 SNHLY and CDR2 FYNNEI. This entry comes from a study of blood T cells in healthy people across ages. Notes on the study in general: PBMCs went unsorted, and a conclusive naive versus antigen-experienced comparison was therefore prevented. Unknown CMV status may confound age-related changes in expanded clones. Diversity of TCR beta per million T cells declined in a roughly linear way with age.

This same sample was also taken into another study, of T cells of mothers and their children.

The sequenced sample was blood. The V gene is TRBV2, the J gene TRBJ1-1, with D maybe TRBD1 (5 bases). The sequence was collected from a boy aged 5-17 years in good health. This chain's CDR3 is CAPPRGATEAFF. CDR3 bases: TGTGCCCCCCCGAGAGGGGCCACTGAAGCTTTCTTT.